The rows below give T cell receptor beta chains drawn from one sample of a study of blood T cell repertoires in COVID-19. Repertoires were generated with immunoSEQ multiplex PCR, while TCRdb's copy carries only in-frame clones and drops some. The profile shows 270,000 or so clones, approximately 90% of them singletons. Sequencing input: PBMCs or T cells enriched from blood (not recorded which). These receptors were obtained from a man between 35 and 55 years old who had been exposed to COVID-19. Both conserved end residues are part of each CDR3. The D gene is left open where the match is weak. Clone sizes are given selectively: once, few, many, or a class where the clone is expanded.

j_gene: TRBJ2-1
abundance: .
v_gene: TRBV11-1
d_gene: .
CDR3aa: CASSLVASSYNEQFF
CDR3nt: TGTGCCAGCAGCTTAGTTGCTAGCTCCTACAATGAGCAGTTCTTC

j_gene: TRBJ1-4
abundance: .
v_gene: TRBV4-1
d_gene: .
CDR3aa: CASSQMGMSPSGGTNEKLFF
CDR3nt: TGCGCCAGCAGCCAAATGGGGATGTCGCCGTCGGGGGGAACTAATGAAAAACTGTTTTTT

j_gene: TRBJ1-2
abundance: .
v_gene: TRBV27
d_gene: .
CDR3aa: CASRGGQRAYGYTF
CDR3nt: TGTGCCAGCAGGGGCGGGCAGAGGGCCTATGGCTACACCTTC

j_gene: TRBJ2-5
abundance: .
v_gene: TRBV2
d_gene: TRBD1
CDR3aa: CASGPGQDQETQYF
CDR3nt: TGTGCCAGCGGCCCGGGACAGGACCAAGAGACCCAGTACTTC

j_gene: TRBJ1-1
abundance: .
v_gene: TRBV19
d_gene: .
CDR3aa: CASSIFRNTEAFF
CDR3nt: TGTGCCAGTAGTATATTCAGGAACACTGAAGCTTTCTTT

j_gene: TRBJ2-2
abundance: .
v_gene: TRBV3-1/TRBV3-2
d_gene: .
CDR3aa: CASSIGLDTGELFF
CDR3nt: TGTGCCAGCAGCATTGGGCTTGACACCGGGGAGCTGTTTTTT

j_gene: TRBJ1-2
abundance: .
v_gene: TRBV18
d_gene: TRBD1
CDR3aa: CASSRDRGQGYTF
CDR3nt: TGTGCCAGCTCTCGGGACAGGGGGCAAGGCTACACCTTC

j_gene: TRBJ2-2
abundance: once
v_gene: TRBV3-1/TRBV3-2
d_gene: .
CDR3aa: CASTRWRNTGELFF
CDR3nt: TGTGCCAGCACCCGGTGGAGGAACACCGGGGAGCTGTTTTTT

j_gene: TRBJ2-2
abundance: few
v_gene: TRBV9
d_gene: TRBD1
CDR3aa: CASSPDREVNTGELFF
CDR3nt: TGTGCCAGCAGCCCAGACAGGGAAGTTAACACCGGGGAGCTGTTTTTT

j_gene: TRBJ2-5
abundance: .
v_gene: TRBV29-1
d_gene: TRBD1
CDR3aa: CSVESGQGAETQYF
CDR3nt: TGCAGCGTTGAATCCGGGCAGGGGGCAGAGACCCAGTACTTC

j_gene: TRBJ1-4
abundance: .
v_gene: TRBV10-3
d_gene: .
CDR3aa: CAISEKQGELFF
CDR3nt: TGTGCCATCAGTGAAAAACAGGGAGAACTGTTTTTT

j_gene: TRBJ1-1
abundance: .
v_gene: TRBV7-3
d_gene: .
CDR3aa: CASSLSQNTEAFF
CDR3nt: TGTGCCAGCAGCTTAAGTCAGAACACTGAAGCTTTCTTT

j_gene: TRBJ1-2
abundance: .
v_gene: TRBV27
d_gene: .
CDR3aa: CASSLFPREVMGGYTF
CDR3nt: TGTGCCAGCAGTTTATTTCCGAGGGAGGTTATGGGAGGCTACACCTTC

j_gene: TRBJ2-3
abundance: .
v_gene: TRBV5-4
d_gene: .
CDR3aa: CASTLAGAGTDTQYF
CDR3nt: TGTGCCAGCACCTTAGCCGGCGCGGGCACAGATACGCAGTATTTT

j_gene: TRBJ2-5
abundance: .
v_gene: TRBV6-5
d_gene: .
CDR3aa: CASGLGWRETQYF
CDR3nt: TGTGCCAGCGGACTGGGGTGGAGGGAGACCCAGTACTTC

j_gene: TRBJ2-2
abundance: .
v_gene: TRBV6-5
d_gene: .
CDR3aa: CASSYSKSYTLRELFF
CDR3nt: TGTGCCAGCAGTTACTCAAAAAGTTACACCCTCCGGGAGCTGTTTTTT

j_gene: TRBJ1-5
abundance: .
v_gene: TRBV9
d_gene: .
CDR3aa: CASSPTGFGNQPQHF
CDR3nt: TGTGCCAGCAGCCCGACGGGTTTCGGGAATCAGCCCCAGCATTTT

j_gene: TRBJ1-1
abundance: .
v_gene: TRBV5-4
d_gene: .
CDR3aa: CASSLGGLSTEAFF
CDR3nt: TGTGCCAGCAGCTTGGGAGGCCTGAGCACTGAAGCTTTCTTT

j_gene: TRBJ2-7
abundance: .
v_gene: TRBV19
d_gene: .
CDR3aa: CASSKLGGAYEQYF
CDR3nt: TGTGCCAGTAGTAAACTGGGGGGAGCCTACGAGCAGTACTTC

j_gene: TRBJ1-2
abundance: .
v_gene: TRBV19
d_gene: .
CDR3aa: CASVYQGSSYGYTF
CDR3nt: TGTGCCAGTGTGTACCAGGGATCTTCCTATGGCTACACCTTC

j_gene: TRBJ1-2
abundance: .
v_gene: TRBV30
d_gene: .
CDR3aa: CAWSRGGYTF
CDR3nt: TGTGCCTGGAGTCGGGGTGGCTACACCTTC

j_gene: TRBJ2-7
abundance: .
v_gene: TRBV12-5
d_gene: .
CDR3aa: CASALGGYEQYF
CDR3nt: TGTGCTAGTGCCCTAGGGGGCTACGAGCAGTACTTC

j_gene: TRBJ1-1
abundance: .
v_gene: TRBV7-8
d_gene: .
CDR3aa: CASRIRAGTEAFF
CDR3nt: TGTGCCAGCAGGATCAGGGCTGGCACTGAAGCTTTCTTT